These 8 T cell receptor beta chains were sequenced from one sample in a study of cytomegalovirus exposure and HLA in healthy donors (TCRdb year 2017). Preparation of the library involved the immunoSEQ multiplex PCR assay. The multiplex PCR relied on a mix of 60 forward primers for TCR Vbeta segments and 13 reverse primers for TCR Jbeta segments. TCRdb's version of the immuneACCESS table is confined to in-frame rearrangements and falls short of the full clone set. An unresolved V gene accounts for under half of the shortfall where checked; the remainder is of unknown origin. The sample table records 220,000 or so clones; about 77% of these occur just once. Jointly, the top ten make up 1.8% of the sample. Sequenced sample: PBMCs. All receptors come from a woman aged 25 to 45 in good health and CMV-seronegative.

The CDR3: CASSASLAGPRYNEQFF. CDR3 coding DNA: TGTGCCAGCAGCGCCTCACTAGCGGGACCCAGATACAATGAGCAGTTCTTC. The V and J genes are TRBV9 and TRBJ2-1, with TRBD2 matching 10 bases. Trimming removed 3 bases from V and 4 bases from J; junction bases left unmatched: 10. This CDR3 has 17 residues. Germline values: CDR1 SGDLS, CDR2 YYNGEE.

This clone was recorded only once. The chain joins TRBV5-1 to TRBJ2-1, with 9 bases identical to TRBD2. The CDR3 is made up of 16 amino acids. V shed 4 bases, J shed 8 bases, and the junction held 13 bases outside the gene matches. The V gene's germline CDR1 is SGHRS and CDR2 YFSETQ. The CDR3 here is CASSPYAVAGADEQFF. As DNA, the CDR3 is TGCGCCAGCAGCCCCTATGCGGTAGCGGGAGCCGATGAGCAGTTCTTC.

This clone was observed a single time. This sequence joins TRBV10-2 and TRBJ2-7; TRBD1 matches at 7 bases. Per the germline V gene, CDR1 is WSHSY and CDR2 is SAAADI. The CDR3 has 16 amino acids. After removal of 8 bases from V and 1 base from J, the junction contained 14 bases not matched to a gene. The CDR3 protein is CASWGTVTGSSYEQYF. The DNA of the CDR3 is TGCGCCAGCTGGGGGACAGTTACGGGATCTTCCTACGAGCAGTACTTC.

As for this clone: At one boundary the junction diverges from the germline segment, which might be a read error. V is TRBV7-9 and J is TRBJ1-6; 9 nucleotides line up with TRBD1. Germline V lookup: CDR1 SEHNR, CDR2 FQNEAQ (reference sequence). This CDR3 is 15 amino acids long. The CDR3 sequence is CSSSSDRGINSPLHF. DNA of the CDR3: TGTTCCAGCAGCTCCGACAGGGGGATAAATTCACCCCTCCACTTT. Variable domain in full (rest from reference TRBV7-9 and TRBJ1-6): DTGVSQNPRHKITKRGQNVTFRCDPISEHNRLYWYRQTLGQGPEFLTYFQNEAQLEKSRLLSDRFSAERPKGSFSTLEIQRTEQGDSAMYLCSSSSDRGINSPLHFGNGTRLTVT.

This clone was counted only a few times. V is TRBV10-3 and J is TRBJ2-7, with D tentatively TRBD2 (6 bases). CDR3 length equals 15 residues. V was trimmed by 4 bases and J by 7 bases, leaving 20 bases between them. In germline, CDR1 is ENHRY, CDR2 SYGVKD. CDR3 DNA sequence: TGTGCCATCAGTGGGCCGGAGCGGCTAGGAGGGGAGCAGTACTTC. It codes for CAISGPERLGGEQYF.

This clone was counted a few times. The genes are TRBV6-1 and TRBJ2-4; D uncertain. Germline V lookup: CDR1 MNHNS, CDR2 SASEGT. V gave up 5 bases and J gave up 6 bases, with 5 bases separating them. The CDR3 is 11 residues long. The CDR3 sequence: CASSTINIQYF. The DNA of the CDR3 is TGTGCCAGCAGTACAATAAACATTCAGTACTTC.

V is TRBV2 and J is TRBJ2-1; 10 nucleotides match TRBD2. The CDR3 consists of 15 residues. Trimming took 4 bases from V and 3 from J; bases not matched to a gene: 3. Germline loops: CDR1 SNHLY, CDR2 FYNNEI. CDR3 residues: CASSASGRDYNEQFF. In DNA, the CDR3 is TGTGCCAGCAGTGCAAGCGGGAGGGACTACAATGAGCAGTTCTTC.

A single count supports this clone. The V gene is TRBV7-8, the J gene TRBJ2-1, with 14 positions matching TRBD2. The ends lost 1 base at V and 8 bases at J; junction bases unmatched: 7. CDR3 length: 17 amino acids. Per the germline V gene, CDR1 is SGHVS and CDR2 is FQNEAQ. The CDR3 DNA sequence: TGTGCCAGCAGCTTAGTGGGGACTAGCGGGAGTACCGATGAGCAGTTCTTC. Translation gives CASSLVGTSGSTDEQFF.